Below, one T cell receptor beta chain is given with its context. This entry belongs to a study of T cell responses to AZD1222 COVID-19 vaccine. Profiling relied on immunoSEQ multiplex PCR, and the TCRdb table lists in-frame clones only, not all of them. Of about 99,000 clones in the sample, about 90% are singletons; the top ten hold more than 4.5%. The CDR3 is 14 amino acids. CDR1 is MGHDK, CDR2 SYGVNS, per germline. Trimming left V 2 bases short and J 4 bases short, with 11 bases between. This TCR was sampled from an adult in good health. The specimen was peripheral blood, collected on day 0 of AZD1222 vaccination. The chain combines TRBV25-1 with TRBJ1-1, with D unresolved. The DNA of the CDR3 is TGTGCCAGCAGTGAAGTCCGGGCAAGCACTGAAGCTTTCTTT. Translated, it gives CASSEVRASTEAFF.